The present TCR beta chain was sequenced within a study of patients and donors after allogeneic stem cell transplantation. The junction had 9 bases not matched to a gene; V was cut back by 4 bases and J by 5 bases. Germline V gives CDR1 LGHDT, CDR2 YNNKEL (reference sequence). The CDR3 sequence is 15 residues long. MiXCR was run by TCRdb on the RT-PCR reads, yielding one entry per CDR3 protein. Of some 960,000 distinct CDR3 sequences in the sample, approximately 18% were seen once. Sample: blood, either unsorted or a sorted T cell fraction (not recorded which). The origin of this receptor is a human donor who was either an allogeneic HSCT recipient or a stem cell or donor lymphocyte infusion donor (not recorded which). It is not recorded whose cells these are; they may come from a transplant donor. The V call is TRBV3-1, the J call TRBJ1-1; 8 nucleotides match TRBD1. CDR3 sequence: CASSLQAGGGTEAFF. The DNA for the CDR3 is TGTGCCAGCAGCCTCCAAGCAGGGGGCGGGACTGAAGCTTTCTTT.